The entry that follows covers one T cell receptor (beta chain) sequence. No antigen is known for it. This specimen comes from a study of vaccination effects on CD4 cells after COVID-19. As for the study in general: Post-vaccine specimens arrived a median 72 days past the second dose. Overall study results and limits: Pronounced clonal contraction occurred in clones induced by infection and by vaccine late after vaccination.

Here immunoSEQ multiplex PCR was the method, and the copy in TCRdb shows in-frame clones only, minus some. The repertoire includes approximately 47,000 clones, 60% to 75% of them detected once, and around 7% sits in the top ten. An approximately 10-day culture period preceded the isolation of CD4+ T cells. As their vaccination, participants received two doses of either BNT162b2 or mRNA-1273. This sequence was found in a human donor who received a COVID-19 vaccine. This material consisted of CD4+ T cells from PBMCs cultured without peptide, taken after COVID-19 vaccination.

CDR3 amino acids: CASKRTGEAFF. The CDR3 DNA is TGTGCCAGCAAAAGGACAGGGGAAGCTTTCTTT. The chain uses TRBV6-5 and TRBJ1-1; TRBD1 agrees at 8 bases. V was pared by 7 bases and J by 8 bases, with 3 bases of the junction left unmatched. Per germline, CDR1 MNHEY and CDR2 SVGAGI. The CDR3 is made up of 11 amino acids.